A single sample is the source of the 26 T cell receptor beta chains below, sequenced in a study of shared clonotypes between healthy human individuals (dated by TCRdb to about 2020). Library creation used the immunoSEQ multiplex PCR assay. TCRdb limited this immuneACCESS table to in-frame rearrangements with V and J called. A share of clones is missing; checked studies link under half to unresolved V genes, and the rest is unexplained. This sample holds roughly 2.4 million clones; approximately 95% were observed only once. Roughly 0.13% of the sample is taken by the ten largest. The sequencing sample was made of naive CD4+ T cells sorted from blood. The cell subset or site label on this specimen signifies: CD45RA+ positively selected. The receptors were gathered from a man between 18 and 29 years old in good health.

This rearrangement joins TRBV11-2 to TRBJ2-5, with D possibly matching TRBD2 (5 bases). Between the trimmed V and J ends, which lost 1 base and 4 bases, there was a span of 10 bases. This CDR3 spans 14 amino acids. CDR1 and CDR2 (germline): SGHAT, FQNNGV. The CDR3 nucleotides read TGTGCCAGCAGCTTAGCCGGGGTGGTAGAGACCCAGTACTTC. Its protein is CASSLAGVVETQYF.

This chain connects TRBV6-5 to TRBJ1-2; possible D gene TRBD1, 5 bases. CDR1 and CDR2 (germline): MNHEY, SVGAGI. This CDR3 contains 15 residues. The V end was cut by 0 bases, the J end by 4 bases, with 12 bases between. CDR3 nucleotides: TGTGCCAGCAGTTACTCGATAGGCGACAGCTATGGCTACACCTTC. This gives the protein CASSYSIGDSYGYTF.

This chain joins TRBV4-2 and TRBJ2-1, with D hard to call. The V end lost 3 bases, the J end lost 7 bases, and 16 bases lay between the germline ends. This CDR3 contains 15 residues. Germline-derived CDR1 and CDR2 are LGHNA and YNFKEQ. The CDR3 spells CASSHSPDPGNEQFF. Here the CDR3 DNA reads TGTGCCAGCAGCCACTCCCCCGACCCCGGGAATGAGCAGTTCTTC.

This sequence joins TRBV7-8 and TRBJ2-3; D remains unclear. Trimming left V 6 bases short and J 0 bases short, with 10 bases between. Germline V gene lookup returns CDR1 SGHVS and CDR2 FQNEAQ. The CDR3 runs to 14 residues. In nucleotides, the CDR3 is TGTGCCAGCAGTGTTATTACTAGCACAGATACGCAGTATTTT. Translating gives CASSVITSTDTQYF.

The rearrangement uses TRBV7-2 and TRBJ1-1, with D possibly matching TRBD1 (5 bases). CDR1 is SGHTA and CDR2 is FQGNSA in the germline V gene. The V end was cut by 0 bases, the J end by 2 bases, with 19 bases between. The CDR3 has 18 residues. Here the CDR3 DNA reads TGTGCCAGCAGCTTAGCCAAGCGCGGGGGTGGGAGCAACACTGAAGCTTTCTTT. It codes for CASSLAKRGGGSNTEAFF.

As concerns this clone: This sample also contains other DNA sequences that code for the same CDR3. The chain combines TRBV6-6 with TRBJ1-1; perhaps TRBD1 as D (6 bases). Trimming pared 8 bases from V and 0 bases from J, leaving 10 bases between. This CDR3 is built from 13 residues. Germline V gene data show CDR1 as MNHNY and CDR2 as SVGAGI (reference sequence). As DNA, the CDR3 is TGTGCCAGCTCGCAGGGGTTGAACACTGAAGCTTTCTTT. It encodes CASSQGLNTEAFF.

This clone has a single count. The chain couples TRBV7-2 to TRBJ2-1, with D perhaps matching TRBD2 (6 bases). The CDR3 spans 16 residues. Germline V gene lookup returns CDR1 SGHTA and CDR2 FQGNSA. Trimming removed 7 bases at V and 0 bases at J, with 16 bases between. This CDR3 reads CASNRGVGSSYNEQFF. DNA of the CDR3: TGTGCCAGCAACCGTGGCGTCGGGAGCTCCTACAATGAGCAGTTCTTC.

The V and J genes are TRBV6-5 and TRBJ1-1, with D maybe TRBD1 (6 bases). Germline CDR1 MNHEY, CDR2 SVGAGI. Deletions cut 0 bases from V and 11 bases from J, with 19 bases between. CDR3 length equals 15 residues. CDR3 residues: CASSYSNTFSQGAFF. The CDR3 DNA reads as TGTGCCAGCAGTTACTCGAACACGTTTAGCCAGGGGGCTTTCTTT.

About this clone: This sample includes further DNA sequences coding for the same CDR3. The chain links TRBV6-5 to TRBJ1-2; tentative D call: TRBD1 (5 bases). Deletions cut 5 bases from V and 8 bases from J, with 12 bases between. Germline CDR1 and CDR2: MNHEY and SVGAGI. The length of the CDR3 is 12 residues. The CDR3 here is CASSPSGGGYTF. Here the CDR3 DNA reads TGTGCCAGCAGTCCCTCGGGGGGAGGCTACACCTTC.

The chain is built from TRBV4-2 and TRBJ1-2; D not certain. The CDR3 is 13 residues long. Germline V gene lookup returns CDR1 LGHNA and CDR2 YNFKEQ. V dropped 0 bases and J dropped 8 bases, with 10 bases sitting between them. The CDR3 reads CASSQDWAGGYTF. The CDR3 DNA follows: TGTGCCAGCAGCCAAGATTGGGCTGGAGGCTACACCTTC.

The V gene is TRBV15, the J gene TRBJ2-3; D perhaps matches TRBD2 (5 bases). This CDR3 comprises 16 residues. Trimming shortened V by 2 bases and J by 0 bases, and 12 bases separated the two germline ends. In germline, CDR1 is LNHNV, CDR2 YYDKDF (reference sequence). CDR3 DNA sequence: TGTGCCACCAGCAGACCTTTGGGCGGGAGCACAGATACGCAGTATTTT. Amino acids: CATSRPLGGSTDTQYF. The variable domain in full, completed from reference TRBV15 and TRBJ2-3, reads DAMVIQNPRYQVTQFGKPVTLSCSQTLNHNVMYWYQQKSSQAPKLLFHYYDKDFNNEADTPDNFQSRRPNTSFCFLDIRSPGLGDTAMYLCATSRPLGGSTDTQYFGPGTRLTVL.

J is TRBJ1-2 and V is TRBV10-3, with D unclear. The CDR3 covers 12 residues. Trimming shortened V by 5 bases and J by 3 bases, and 7 bases separated the two germline ends. The germline gives CDR1 ENHRY, CDR2 SYGVKD. For the CDR3, the DNA is TGTGCCATCAGTCCGGATTACTATGGCTACACCTTC. Amino acids: CAISPDYYGYTF.

The chain employs TRBV25-1 and TRBJ1-1; D not certain. The CDR3 is 15 amino acids. V shed 5 bases and J shed 0 bases, with 13 bases lying between them. Germline loops: CDR1 MGHDK, CDR2 SYGVNS. DNA of the CDR3: TGTGCCAGCAGTCCGTTTGACCGCTTGAACACTGAAGCTTTCTTT. Its translation: CASSPFDRLNTEAFF.

The rearrangement joins TRBV6-5 to TRBJ2-7; no reliable D call. The CDR3 covers 14 residues. Germline CDR1 MNHEY, CDR2 SVGAGI. V shed 2 bases and J shed 1 base, with 9 bases lying between them. The CDR3 is CASSYKRQSYEQYF. The CDR3 nucleotides read TGTGCCAGCAGTTACAAACGCCAATCCTACGAGCAGTACTTC.

The chain uses TRBV7-3 and TRBJ2-3, with TRBD2 matching over 8 bases. V shed 4 bases and J 3 bases; nucleotides not matched to a gene: 3. CDR3 length equals 14 residues. Germline V lookup: CDR1 SGHTA, CDR2 FQGTGA. The CDR3 nucleotides read TGTGCCAGCAGCTCCGGGGGGGCTACAGATACGCAGTATTTT. Its translation is CASSSGGATDTQYF.

The CDR3 DNA is TGCGCCAGCAGCCCCCGGAGCAGTAGCACAGATACGCAGTATTTT. The encoded protein is CASSPRSSSTDTQYF. This chain joins TRBV5-1 and TRBJ2-3; no firm D call. Trimming cost V 4 bases and J 0 bases, with 12 bases left between them. Per germline, CDR1 SGHRS and CDR2 YFSETQ. There are 15 residues in the CDR3. The full variable domain, with the rest looked up from reference TRBV5-1 and TRBJ2-3, is KAGVTQTPRYLIKTRGQQVTLSCSPISGHRSVSWYQQTPGQGLQFLFEYFSETQRNKGNFPGRFSGRQFSNSRSEMNVSTLELGDSALYLCASSPRSSSTDTQYFGPGTRLTVL.

The V gene is TRBV5-4, the J gene TRBJ1-2; D call uncertain. The CDR3 has 13 residues. Germline CDR1 and CDR2: SGHNT and YYREEE (reference sequence). The ends were cut back, 2 bases at V and 8 bases at J, with 13 bases in the middle. Here the CDR3 DNA reads TGTGCCAGCAGCTTTGGGTCGACCTTGGGCTACACCTTC. Protein: CASSFGSTLGYTF.

This clone was detected a few times. The rearrangement links TRBV5-4 to TRBJ2-1, with TRBD1 as a possible D gene (6 bases). Deletions cut 1 base from V and 6 bases from J, with 14 bases between. The CDR3 consists of 15 residues. The germline V gene has CDR1 SGHNT and CDR2 YYREEE (reference sequence). The CDR3 reads CASSLTGLGINEQFF. The CDR3 nucleotides are TGTGCCAGCAGCTTGACAGGGCTAGGGATCAATGAGCAGTTCTTC.

In this sample, this clone turned up a few times. The chain uses TRBV5-6 and TRBJ2-7; tentative D call: TRBD2 (6 bases). V gave up 0 bases and J gave up 0 bases, with 16 bases separating them. This CDR3 has 17 amino acids. CDR1 and CDR2 (germline): SGHDT, YYEEEE. The CDR3 reads CASSLGLAVTSSYEQYF. CDR3 nucleotide sequence: TGTGCCAGCAGCTTGGGCTTAGCGGTAACGAGCTCCTACGAGCAGTACTTC.

With regard to this clone: Other DNA sequences in the same sample also yield this CDR3. The chain combines TRBV7-2 with TRBJ1-6; D remains ambiguous. V lost 8 bases, J lost 0 bases, and 2 bases lay in between. This CDR3 has 12 amino acids. Germline CDR1 is SGHTA and CDR2 is FQGNSA. The CDR3 DNA reads TGTGCCAGCTCCTCCTATAATTCACCCCTCCACTTT. Translation gives CASSSYNSPLHF.

The CDR3 here is CASSLGQGNTIYF. CDR3 coding DNA: TGTGCCAGCAGTTTGGGGCAGGGAAACACCATATATTTT. This chain links TRBV28 with TRBJ1-3; possibly TRBD1 for D (5 bases). Germline-derived CDR1 and CDR2 are MDHEN and SYDVKM. The CDR3 extends over 13 amino acids. Trimming stripped 3 bases from V and 4 bases from J, with 7 bases between.

The chain uses TRBV4-3 and TRBJ1-2; 9 bases line up with TRBD1. Losses at the gene ends were 4 bases for V and 4 bases for J; bases not matched to a gene: 4. Germline CDR1 is LGHNA and CDR2 is YSLEER. The CDR3 consists of 14 residues. This chain's CDR3 is CASSRGTGSYGYTF. The CDR3 nucleotides are TGCGCCAGCAGCCGAGGGACAGGGAGCTATGGCTACACCTTC.

This clone was recorded only once. J is TRBJ2-2 and V is TRBV18; no definite D call. Germline V gene sequence: CDR1 KGHSH, CDR2 LQKENI. This CDR3 contains 15 residues. Trimming stripped 1 base from V and 1 base from J, with 7 bases between. CDR3 nucleotides: TGTGCCAGCTCACCACAAGAAGGGAACACCGGGGAGCTGTTTTTT. It codes for CASSPQEGNTGELFF.

This chain joins TRBV5-4 and TRBJ2-3; D possibly corresponds to TRBD2 (6 bases). The V end lost 1 base, the J end lost 5 bases, and 8 bases lay between the germline ends. CDR1 is SGHNT and CDR2 is YYREEE in the germline V gene (reference sequence). CDR3 length: 13 amino acids. The DNA of the CDR3 is TGTGCCAGCAGCTTGTTGGGGGGAGATACGCAGTATTTT. It is translated as CASSLLGGDTQYF.

The rearrangement links TRBV6-5 to TRBJ2-7, with D unclear. Germline assignment: CDR1 MNHEY and CDR2 SVGAGI. The CDR3 is made up of 14 amino acids. Trimming stripped 4 bases from V and 2 bases from J, with 12 bases between. The CDR3 DNA reads TGTGCCAGCAGTTCCGGGCTACTAACCTACGAGCAGTACTTC. It translates to CASSSGLLTYEQYF.

Of note for this clone: The sample holds other DNA sequences that translate to the same CDR3. V is TRBV5-1 and J is TRBJ2-2, with TRBD1 identical over 8 bases. CDR1 and CDR2 (germline): SGHRS, YFSETQ. With 9 bases clipped from V and 1 base from J, the junction kept 5 bases outside the gene matches. The CDR3 runs 14 residues. The CDR3 spells CATGQGRNTGELFF. The CDR3 region has the DNA TGCGCCACCGGACAGGGACGGAACACCGGGGAGCTGTTTTTT. Filled out from reference TRBV5-1 and TRBJ2-2, the complete variable domain reads KAGVTQTPRYLIKTRGQQVTLSCSPISGHRSVSWYQQTPGQGLQFLFEYFSETQRNKGNFPGRFSGRQFSNSRSEMNVSTLELGDSALYLCATGQGRNTGELFFGEGSRLTVL.